This T cell receptor beta chain emerged from a study of identical twins. Overall study results and limits: Cross-sectional statistical analysis, not tracking of the same donors, underpinned the conclusions. Whereas memory repertoires showed no such difference, abundant cord blood beta clonotypes carried fewer insertions.

Healthy Caucasians alone served as donors. This clonotype was detected many times. Its antigen remains unknown. TCRdb reanalysed the 5' RACE reads using MiXCR and keeps one entry per CDR3 protein. The sample lists about 720,000 distinct CDR3 sequences; over 8.5% were seen once. Trimming pared 1 base from V and 0 bases from J, leaving 8 bases between. The CDR3 has 15 amino acids. Germline CDR1 is SEHNR and CDR2 is FQNEAQ (reference sequence). The same data also contributed to another study, on yellow fever vaccine responses in identical twins.

The specimen was PBMCs. The receptor comes from a young woman in good health. The V call is TRBV7-9, the J call TRBJ2-3; D is perhaps TRBD2 (5 bases). In DNA, the CDR3 is TGTGCCAGCAGCTTAGGGACGGGAAGCACAGATACGCAGTATTTT. It is translated as CASSLGTGSTDTQYF.